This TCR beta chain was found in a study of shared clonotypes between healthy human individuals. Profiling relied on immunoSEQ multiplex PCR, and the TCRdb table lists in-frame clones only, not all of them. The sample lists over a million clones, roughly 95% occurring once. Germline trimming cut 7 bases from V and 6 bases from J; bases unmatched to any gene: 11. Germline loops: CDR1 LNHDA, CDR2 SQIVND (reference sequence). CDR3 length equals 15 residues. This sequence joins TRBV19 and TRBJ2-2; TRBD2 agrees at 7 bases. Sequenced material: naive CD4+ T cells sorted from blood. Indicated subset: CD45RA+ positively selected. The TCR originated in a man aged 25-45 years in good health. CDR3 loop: CASISSGGWPGELFF. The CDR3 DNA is TGTGCCAGTATCTCATCCGGGGGGTGGCCCGGGGAGCTGTTTTTT.